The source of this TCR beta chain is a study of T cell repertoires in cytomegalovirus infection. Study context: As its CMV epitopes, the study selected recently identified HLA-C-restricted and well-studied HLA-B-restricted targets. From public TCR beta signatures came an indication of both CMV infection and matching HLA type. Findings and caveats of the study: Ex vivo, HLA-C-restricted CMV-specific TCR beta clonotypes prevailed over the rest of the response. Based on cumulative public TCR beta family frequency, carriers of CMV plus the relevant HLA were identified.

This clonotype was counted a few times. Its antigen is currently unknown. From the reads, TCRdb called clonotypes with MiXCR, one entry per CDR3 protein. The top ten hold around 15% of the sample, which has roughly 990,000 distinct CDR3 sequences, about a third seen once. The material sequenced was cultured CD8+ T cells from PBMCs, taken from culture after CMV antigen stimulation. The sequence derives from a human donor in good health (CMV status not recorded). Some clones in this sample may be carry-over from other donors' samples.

Here the CDR3 reads CASSQERTPGHGISPQHF. The CDR3, as DNA: TGTGCCAGCAGCCAAGAGAGGACTCCAGGGCACGGGATCAGCCCCCAGCATTTT. The chain uses TRBV4-2 and TRBJ1-5; tentatively, D is TRBD1 (5 bases). This CDR3 is built from 18 residues. Germline loops: CDR1 LGHNA, CDR2 YNFKEQ. V shed 0 bases and J shed 10 bases, with 25 bases lying between them.